This TCR beta chain is drawn from a study of blood T cell repertoires in COVID-19. The overall study: Samples taken during acute and convalescent COVID-19 were collected in the United States, Italy and Spain.

The method was immunoSEQ multiplex PCR; TCRdb's version includes in-frame clones alone and lacks a portion of them. The repertoire holds about 82,000 clones, with around 85% as singletons. Input material: peripheral blood. The TCR sequence derives from an elderly man with active or convalescent COVID-19.

CDR3 residues: CASRDTGASTDTQYF. CDR3 sequence (DNA): TGTGCCAGTAGGGATACAGGGGCGAGCACAGATACGCAGTATTTT. The V and J genes are TRBV19 and TRBJ2-3, with 7 nucleotides matching TRBD1. This CDR3 contains 15 residues. CDR1 and CDR2 from the germline V gene are LNHDA and SQIVND (reference sequence). The V and J ends lost 6 bases and 0 bases, in that order; junction bases with no gene match: 6.